This T cell receptor (beta chain) was profiled in a study of OX40 agonist ivuxolimab in advanced cancers. In the study overall: The drug used for patients, ivuxolimab, was an agonistic anti-OX40 (CD134) antibody. The dose-escalation cohort was approximately 84% male, with a mean age of approximately 62 years, ranging roughly 23 to 90.

The CDR3 loop spans 17 amino acids. Germline V gene lookup returns CDR1 SGHNT and CDR2 YYREEE (reference sequence). With V trimmed by 0 bases and J by 4 bases, 10 bases remained unmatched. Autoimmune disease history or systemic immunosuppression meant exclusion. The protocol was immunoSEQ multiplex PCR, while the TCRdb copy is restricted to in-frame clones and leaves out a portion. The sample records about 69,000 clones, over 60% being singletons. This clonotype was obtained from an adult with an advanced solid tumor such as melanoma, head and neck, liver or kidney cancer. The J gene is TRBJ2-3, the V gene TRBV5-4, with TRBD1 identical over 8 bases. The sample consisted of CD4+ or CD8+ T cells sorted from blood, taken in a trial of the OX40 agonist ivuxolimab. CDR3 nucleotides: TGTGCCAGCAGCTTGGTAGCAGGGGGCGGCGGTCCAGATACGCAGTATTTT. Translated, it gives CASSLVAGGGGPDTQYF.